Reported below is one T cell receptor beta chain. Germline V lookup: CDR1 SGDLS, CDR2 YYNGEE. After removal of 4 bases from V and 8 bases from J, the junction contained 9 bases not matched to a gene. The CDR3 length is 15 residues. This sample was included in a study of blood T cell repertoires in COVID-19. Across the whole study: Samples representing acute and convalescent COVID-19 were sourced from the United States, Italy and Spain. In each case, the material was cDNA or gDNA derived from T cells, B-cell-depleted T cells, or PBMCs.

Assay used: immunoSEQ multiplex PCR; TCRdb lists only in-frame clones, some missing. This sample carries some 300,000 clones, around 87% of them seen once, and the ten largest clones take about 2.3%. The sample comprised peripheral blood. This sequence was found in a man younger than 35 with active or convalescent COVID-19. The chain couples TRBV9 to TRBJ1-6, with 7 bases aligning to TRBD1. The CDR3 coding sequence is TGTGCCAGCAGCTCACAGGGGTTCCAGGATTCACCCCTCCACTTT. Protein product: CASSSQGFQDSPLHF. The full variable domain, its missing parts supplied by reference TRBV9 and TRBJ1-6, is DSGVTQTPKHLITATGQRVTLRCSPRSGDLSVYWYQQSLDQGLQFLIQYYNGEERAKGNILERFSAQQFPDLHSELNLSSLELGDSALYFCASSSQGFQDSPLHFGNGTRLTVT.